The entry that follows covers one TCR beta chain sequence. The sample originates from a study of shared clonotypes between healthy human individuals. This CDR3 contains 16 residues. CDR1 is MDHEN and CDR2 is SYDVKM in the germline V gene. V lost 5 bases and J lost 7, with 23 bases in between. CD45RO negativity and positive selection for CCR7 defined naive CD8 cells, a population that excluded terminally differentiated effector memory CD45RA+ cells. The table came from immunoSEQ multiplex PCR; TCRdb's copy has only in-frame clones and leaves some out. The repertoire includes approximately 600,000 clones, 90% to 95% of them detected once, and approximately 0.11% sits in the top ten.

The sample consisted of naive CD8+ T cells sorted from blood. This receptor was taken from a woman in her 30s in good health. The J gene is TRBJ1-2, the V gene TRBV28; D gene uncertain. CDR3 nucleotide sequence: TGTGCCAGCAGTCTTAGACTCGACTCCTCCACCCGTGGCTACACCTTC. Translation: CASSLRLDSSTRGYTF.